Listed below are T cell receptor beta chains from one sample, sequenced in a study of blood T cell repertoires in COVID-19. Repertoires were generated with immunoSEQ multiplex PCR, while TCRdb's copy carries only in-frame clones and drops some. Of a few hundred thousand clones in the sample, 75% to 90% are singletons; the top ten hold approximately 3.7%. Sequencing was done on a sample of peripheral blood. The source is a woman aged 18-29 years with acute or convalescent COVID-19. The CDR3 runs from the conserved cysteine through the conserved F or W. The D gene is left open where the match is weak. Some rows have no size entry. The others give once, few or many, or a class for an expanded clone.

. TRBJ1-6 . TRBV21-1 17 CASSKPWGTVKHSPLHF TGTGCCAGCAGCAAACCCTGGGGGACAGTTAAACATTCACCCCTCCACTTT
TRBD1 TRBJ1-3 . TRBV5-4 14 CASSSWDRGATIYF TGTGCCAGCAGCTCTTGGGACAGGGGAGCCACCATATATTTT
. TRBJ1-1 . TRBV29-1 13 CSFRLGQNTEAFF TGCAGCTTCCGCCTAGGACAGAACACTGAAGCTTTCTTT
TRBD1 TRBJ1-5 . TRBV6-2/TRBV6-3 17 CASSYEGTGVRNQPQHF TGTGCCAGCAGTTACGAGGGGACAGGGGTACGCAATCAGCCCCAGCATTTT
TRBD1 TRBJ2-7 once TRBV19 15 CASSIAGTGDYEQYF TGTGCCAGTAGCATAGCCGGGACAGGGGACTACGAGCAGTACTTC
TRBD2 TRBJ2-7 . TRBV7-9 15 CASSPRTSGSNEQYF TGTGCCAGCAGCCCCCGGACTAGCGGGAGTAACGAGCAGTACTTC
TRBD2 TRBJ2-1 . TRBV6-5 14 CASALGLAYNEQFF TGTGCCAGCGCGTTGGGACTAGCGTACAATGAGCAGTTCTTC
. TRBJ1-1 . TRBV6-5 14 CASSPGGANTEAFF TGTGCCAGCAGCCCCGGGGGGGCGAACACTGAAGCTTTCTTT
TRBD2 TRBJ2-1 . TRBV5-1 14 CASSLGGLAGEQFF TGCGCCAGCAGCTTGGGTGGTCTAGCGGGAGAGCAGTTCTTC
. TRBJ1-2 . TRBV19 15 CASSATGGANYGYTF TGTGCCAGTAGTGCCACAGGTGGAGCTAACTATGGCTACACCTTC
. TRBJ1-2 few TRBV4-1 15 CASSQEEGGGYGYTF TGCGCCAGCAGCCAAGAGGAAGGGGGGGGCTATGGCTACACCTTC
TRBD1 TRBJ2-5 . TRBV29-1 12 CSVGQVQETQYF TGCAGCGTCGGACAGGTACAAGAGACCCAGTACTTC
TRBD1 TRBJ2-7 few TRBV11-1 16 CASSLAAGTGDYEQYF TGTGCCAGCAGCTTAGCGGCCGGGACAGGGGACTACGAGCAGTACTTC
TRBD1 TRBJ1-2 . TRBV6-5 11 CAAGQGQSYTF TGTGCCGCGGGACAGGGGCAAAGCTACACCTTC
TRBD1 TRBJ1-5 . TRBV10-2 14 CASRGTASNQPQHF TGCGCCAGCAGAGGGACAGCTAGCAATCAGCCCCAGCATTTT
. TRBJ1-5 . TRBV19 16 CASSMRTTRYNQPQHF TGTGCCAGTAGTATGCGGACTACAAGGTACAATCAGCCCCAGCATTTT
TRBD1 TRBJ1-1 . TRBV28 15 CASSPGQGENTEAFF TGTGCCAGCAGCCCCGGACAGGGGGAGAACACTGAAGCTTTCTTT
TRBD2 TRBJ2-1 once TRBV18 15 CASSRLAANYNEQFF TGTGCCAGCTCCCGACTAGCGGCAAATTACAATGAGCAGTTCTTC
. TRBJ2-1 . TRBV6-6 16 CASSSIEQLAGDEQFF TGTGCCAGCAGTTCGATTGAACAACTTGCAGGGGATGAGCAGTTCTTC
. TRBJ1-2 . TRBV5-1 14 CASSPEASNYGYTF TGCGCCAGCAGCCCAGAGGCATCTAACTATGGCTACACCTTC
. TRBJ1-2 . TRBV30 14 CASTNTALLYGYTF TGTGCCTCTACCAATACAGCTCTGCTATATGGCTACACCTTC
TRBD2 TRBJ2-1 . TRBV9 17 CASTLGATSVSYNEQFF TGTGCCAGCACCCTTGGGGCGACTAGCGTCTCCTACAATGAGCAGTTCTTC
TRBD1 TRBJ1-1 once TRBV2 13 CASRGQANTEAFF TGTGCCAGCAGGGGACAGGCAAACACTGAAGCTTTCTTT
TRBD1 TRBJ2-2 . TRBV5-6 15 CASSLTGANTGELFF TGTGCCAGCAGCTTGACAGGGGCGAACACCGGGGAGCTGTTTTTT
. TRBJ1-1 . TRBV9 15 CASSPQDSLNTEAFF TGTGCCAGCAGCCCCCAGGACAGTCTGAACACTGAAGCTTTCTTT
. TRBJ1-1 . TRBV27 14 CASSSTSGNTEAFF TGTGCCAGCAGTTCGACCTCGGGGAACACTGAAGCTTTCTTT